This record looks at one T cell receptor (beta chain) sequence and its context. Its specificity is unknown. These data originate in a study of regulatory T cells in long-lasting Graves disease. Study overall: Antithyroid drugs had been given to newly diagnosed Graves' patients for under 3 months. Study observations and caveats: Persistent Graves' patients possessed reduced TCR diversity relative to recently diagnosed ones.

The CDR3 sequence is 15 residues long. The V and J ends lost 0 bases and 0 bases respectively, with 6 bases between them. Relying on iRepertoire HTBI primers and Arm-PCR of CDR3 regions, the team built TCR beta libraries. Source study methods: Identification of gene segments yielded some 62 TRBV and more than eleven TRBJ across samples. TCRdb itself ran the multiplex PCR reads through MiXCR, one entry per CDR3 protein. TCRdb, not the original authors, processed these V and J calls. The sample shows some 350,000 distinct CDR3 sequences, 15% to 20% of them seen only once. This sample's time point: newly diagnosed GD, antithyroid drugs for less than 3 months. From PBMCs, RNA was extracted and then used to make the TCR library. These sequences were also reported in another study, on T cells in Graves' hyperthyroidism and ophthalmopathy. That paper notes: The HTBI primer set was used in a first-round RT-PCR of the TCR CDR3.

The sequence was obtained from a woman aged 18-35 years with Graves disease. The sample here was peripheral blood mononuclear cells (PBMCs), taken at new diagnosis, from a patient treated with antithyroid drugs. The rearrangement joins TRBV12-3 or TRBV12-4 to TRBJ1-3, with D uncertain. The CDR3 loop is CASSLATASGNTIYF. The DNA for the CDR3 is TGTGCCAGCAGTTTAGCTACAGCCTCTGGAAACACCATATATTTT.